This T cell receptor (beta chain) is from a study of blood T cells in healthy people across ages. Overall study findings and caveats: Relative to aged donors, long-lived donors carried more naive CD4+ cells and displayed higher diversity. The unknown donor CMV status may have confounded expanded clonotype changes.

It was with a sample-barcoded 5' primer and a J-beta primer mix that a second PCR of roughly 7 to 12 cycles was run. TCRdb fed the 5' RACE reads into MiXCR, producing one record per CDR3 protein. The sample records about 780,000 distinct CDR3 sequences, about half being singletons. The V gene's germline CDR1 is SGDLS and CDR2 YYNGEE. With 0 bases clipped from V and 11 bases from J, the junction kept 12 bases outside the gene matches. The CDR3 sequence is 16 residues long. As regards this clonotype: Its target is not known. Being one base from a much bigger clone, this may be a read error.

Sequencing was carried out using blood. The TCR comes from a man aged 80 or over in good health. The V gene is TRBV9, the J gene TRBJ2-5; 11 nucleotides match TRBD2. The CDR3 DNA reads TGTGCCAGCAGCGTAGGCGTAGCGGGAGGGGGTGATGAGCAGTACTTC. This gives the protein CASSVGVAGGGDEQYF.